This record concerns one TCR beta chain sequence. This clonotype was counted a few times. What antigen it recognizes has not been identified. No per-base quality is available; no much larger clone lies one base away. The germline V gene encodes CDR1 SGDLS and CDR2 YYNGEE. V sheds 2 bases and J sheds 1 base, leaving 9 bases between their ends. Reading from cysteine to phenylalanine, the CDR3 counts 15 amino acids. The sequence is cut down to CDR3 DNA, 45 bases in frame from base 1. Ficoll-Paque density gradient centrifugation was the method used to isolate PBMCs. The data were obtained in a study of T-cell memory formation after mild COVID-19 (dated by TCRdb to the early 2020s). As for the study more broadly: TCR sequence clusters from the two donors were found to be largely donor specific. Two young, previously healthy adult volunteers made up the cohort, one male and one female. T-cell clones expanding and contracting after mild COVID-19 in two donors were tracked by longitudinal TCRalpha and TCRbeta repertoire sequencing.

Sequencing took place on an Illumina NovaSeq 6000. Using 5'RACE with constant-segment primers, TCRalpha and TCRbeta cDNA libraries were constructed, with sample barcodes and unique molecular identifiers added in the process. RNA was extracted from every sample with Trizol reagent. Amplification of the libraries took two PCR steps, and the second step added a second sample barcode plus Illumina TruSeq adapters. Sequencing of the libraries was done on an Illumina NovaSeq, producing 2 x 150 bp paired-end reads. The published analysis was carried out like this. With migec v1.2.7, reads were demultiplexed and then collapsed into UMI-guided consensus sequences. Using mixcr v2.1.11, UMI consensuses were aligned to TRA and TRB V and J templates and then assembled into clonotypes. A clonotype was counted as expanded or contracted only when both edgeR and NoisET called the clonotype significant, with the noise models trained on biological replicates. For edgeR calls, the thresholds were a false discovery rate-adjusted p below 0.01 and a log2 fold-change of 1. PCA with hierarchical clustering of max-normalized trajectories of the 1000 most abundant clonotypes was used as exploratory dynamics analysis. The CD4 or CD8 phenotype of responding clones was assigned using the separately sequenced CD4+ and CD8+ repertoires. TCRdb trimmed the raw reads at Q25, called clones with MiXCR and kept productive beta chains. Entries that share a CDR3 protein sequence are merged under the most common genes and DNA. Here the V and J calls rest on TCRdb's processing, not on the authors' analysis. The sample table holds around 200,000 distinct CDR3 sequences, of which around 20% were seen once. The ten most abundant clones make up 3% to 4.5% of the sample.

The research as a whole found: Some responding clones were detected in pre-infection memory, which suggested that pre-existing cross-reactive memory T cells had joined the SARS-CoV-2 response. The study covered only a couple of mild cases, and larger cohorts including severe cases with pre-infection samples were considered necessary. Contracting CD4+ clones appeared mostly in the CM and EM memory subsets, whereas CD8+ clones were enriched in EMRA. Clones that contracted from day 15 to 85 showed balanced CD4/CD8 phenotypes, whereas a second wave of clones that expanded from day 15 to 37 leaned towards CD4+. Whether the second-wave clones peaking on day 37 were SARS-CoV-2 specific was not confirmed.

This TCR was sampled from a man between 18 and 29 years old who had mild COVID-19 (a few samples of this study predate the infection). The sample titles of this study are shuffled in the database, so cell type and time point are left out; the donor was told from shared clones. The sequence links TRBV9 to TRBJ2-2; a tentative D call is TRBD1 (6 bases match). The sample comprised PBMCs or a T cell subset sorted from them (not recorded which). Here is the DNA: TGTGCCAGCAGCGTCTCGGGACAGAACACCGGGGAGCTGTTTTTT. Its protein product is CASSVSGQNTGELFF. With the portions outside the CDR3 filled from the reference TRBV9 and TRBJ2-2 genes, the complete variable region becomes DSGVTQTPKHLITATGQRVTLRCSPRSGDLSVYWYQQSLDQGLQFLIQYYNGEERAKGNILERFSAQQFPDLHSELNLSSLELGDSALYFCASSVSGQNTGELFFGEGSRLTVL.